This T cell receptor (beta chain) was captured by sequencing in a study of blood T cell repertoires in COVID-19. Study-level background: Whether acute or convalescent, the COVID-19 samples came from the United States, Italy and Spain.

This clone was picked up one time. The CDR3 consists of 14 residues. Germline V gene data show CDR1 as GTSNPN and CDR2 as SVGIG (reference sequence). With 1 base removed from V and 0 bases from J, the gap between germline ends came to 7 bases. The protocol was immunoSEQ multiplex PCR, while the TCRdb copy is restricted to in-frame clones and leaves out a portion. Here the sample spans 390,000 or so clones, 89% being singletons. The sample was peripheral blood. This TCR derives from a woman under 40 with COVID-19, enrolled during active disease. V gene TRBV30 combines with J gene TRBJ1-3; D uncertain. The CDR3 DNA follows: TGTGCCTGGAGTGAGGGAGTCTCTGGAAACACCATATATTTT. Its protein is CAWSEGVSGNTIYF.